This T cell receptor (beta chain) appears in the sequencing data of a study of CD8+ T cells in alopecia areata. Extracted from the samples, RNA was reverse transcribed into cDNA to serve as the sequencing template. Method: immunoSEQ multiplex PCR; TCRdb's copy keeps in-frame clones and lacks some. The data show around 150,000 clones, less than 75% seen once. The CDR3 length is 14 residues. Germline V gene sequence: CDR1 MNHEY, CDR2 SVGAGI. V was trimmed by 5 bases and J by 4 bases, leaving 14 bases between them. Turning to this clone: The target antigen is unknown.

General study points: For lesional scalp, especially alopecia totalis/universalis, clonality was higher than in normal scalp. TCR sharing was clearer in mice than between patients, perhaps partly owing to patient HLA diversity. Scalp data also include sequences from resident alphabeta T cells of normal skin.

The gene calls are TRBV6-5 and TRBJ1-1, with D tentatively TRBD1 (5 bases). This TCR came from a human donor in good health. Specimen: CD8+ T cells sorted from blood. The CDR3 spells CASSPLGVGTEAFF. The CDR3 nucleotides are TGTGCCAGCAGTCCGTTAGGGGTGGGCACTGAAGCTTTCTTT.